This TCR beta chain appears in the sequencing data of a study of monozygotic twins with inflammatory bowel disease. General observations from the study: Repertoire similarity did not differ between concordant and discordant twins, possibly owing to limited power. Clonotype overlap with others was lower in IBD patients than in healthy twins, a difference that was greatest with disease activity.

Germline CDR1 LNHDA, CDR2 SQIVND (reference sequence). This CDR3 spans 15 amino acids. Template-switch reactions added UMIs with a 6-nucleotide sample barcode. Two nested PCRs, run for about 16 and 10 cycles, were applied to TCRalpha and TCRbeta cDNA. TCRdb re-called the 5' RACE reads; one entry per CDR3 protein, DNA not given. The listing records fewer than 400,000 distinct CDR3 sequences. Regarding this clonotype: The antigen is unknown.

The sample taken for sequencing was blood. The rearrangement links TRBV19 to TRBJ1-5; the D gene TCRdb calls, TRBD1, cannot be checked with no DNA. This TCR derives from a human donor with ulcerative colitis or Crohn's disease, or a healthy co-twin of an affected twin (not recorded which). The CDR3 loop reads CASSTTGGSNQPQHF.